This T cell receptor (beta chain) was sequenced during a study of cytomegalovirus exposure and HLA in healthy donors (dated by TCRdb to about 2017). In the study overall: In an earlier analysis of some 610 of the donors, around 290 Gb of sequence data and approximately 120 million unique TCR beta sequences from 180 million or so T cells were reported. About 280 gigabases of sequencing data and tens of millions of unique TCR sequences were included in an early release covering about 700 HLA-typed donors. Of the roughly 430 genotyped donors, roughly 80% fell in the genetic ancestry cluster associated with self-reported Caucasian donors. The study was designed to test whether signatures of past pathogen exposure could be identified by cataloging public T cell receptors. Using immunosequencing, the study profiled T cell repertoires from 666 subjects and related those repertoires to cytomegalovirus serostatus. In addition to the first cohort of approximately 670 subjects, a separate validation cohort of 100 to 150 different subjects was used. To predict cytomegalovirus infection status, the study combined high-throughput TCR immunosequencing, statistical association of individual TCRs with disease status, and machine learning. To study patterns of TCR occurrence, a later analysis re-analyzed previously published TCR beta repertoires from 650 to 750 donors and added high-resolution HLA genotyping. Rather than drawing on any new phenotypic data, the later analysis identified candidate immune exposures from TCR beta sequences and the way those sequences occurred across donors. An earlier analysis of some 500 of the donors applied high-throughput TCR beta sequencing to assess whether each TCR beta V gene segment acted as functional or pseudogenic. Donor age, sex, ethnicity and CMV serostatus were compiled together with the repertoire data. Genome-wide SNP genotypes for about 65% of the roughly 670 donors were used in a later genetic analysis, which treated that subset as a discovery cohort. Every repertoire in the discovery cohort had been generated on one and the same sequencing platform. Both class I and class II loci were covered by HLA typing, at four-digit resolution. Typing coverage differed by locus: A, B, C, DRB1 and DQB1 were typed in roughly 629-630 donors, DQA1 in roughly 500, DPA1 in roughly 590, and DPB1 in around 440. Roughly 5 DR-DQ haplotypes were handled as single units for association and clustering, since linkage in the cohort was strong. Among some 400 genotyped donors of the cohort, an average of around 220,000 unique TCR beta nucleotide sequences was sequenced per donor, of which about 19% were non-productive. Summary of the overall study and its limitations: For the cohort, immune exposure information was limited to CMV serostatus. A further reported finding was that TCR beta sequences accurately predicted the HLA-A and HLA-B alleles for most subjects in the first cohort. The authors suggested that the approach could potentially be generalized to other disease states and immunological phenotypes. When HLA alleles, especially DR and DQ, strongly co-occurred, attributing TCR associations to individual alleles was difficult. In a later analysis, HLA-associated TCR beta chains showed more clonal expansion and lower generation probabilities than non-associated chains that were equally common. At a false discovery rate of 0.05, a later analysis linked 15,000 to 20,000 TCR beta sequences to specific HLA alleles. In a later analysis, several top co-occurrence clusters were reported to appear linked to parvovirus B19, influenza, CMV and Epstein-Barr virus. While some public TCRs were present in many individuals, most TCR sequences turned up only very rarely across donors. In vitro tests confirmed that three of the cytomegalovirus-associated TCR beta chains recognize cytomegalovirus antigens. Because the 87-base-pair reads could not distinguish some IMGT-functional V segments, including TRBV6-2 and TRBV6-3, those segments were excluded. In the study, approximately 160 TCR beta chains were listed as associated with cytomegalovirus. The earlier analysis of around 600 of the donors excluded some 16 rarely observed V segments, including chromosome 9 orphons, because counts were too low. Linkage disequilibrium might explain the correlated functional status among segregating V segments, but an unknown experimental factor could not be ruled out. In an earlier analysis of under 600 of the donors, most TCR beta V segments were observed in productive rearrangements about 87% or about 30% of the time, broadly matching IMGT annotations. An association between a missense DCLRE1C variant and V-gene and J-gene trimming of TCR beta chains was found in a later genetic analysis and replicated in an independent cohort. In a later genetic analysis, fewer N-insertions in productive TCRs were reported among donors in an Asian-associated ancestry cluster than the approximately 710-donor mean. The sequencing pipeline was judged likely to have produced a cluster of highly shared sequence variants as a technical artifact. According to a later analysis, TCR association rates differed among HLA loci, with DRB1 alleles showing the most associated TCRs and HLA-C alleles showing the fewest. Roughly uniform sequencing depth across donors was assumed in presence/absence analyses, although this assumption may not hold. According to a later analysis, most CMV-associated TCR beta chains appeared to be HLA-restricted, and the HLA associations seemed to be driven largely by CMV exposure. The classifier was reported to diagnose cytomegalovirus status with high specificity and sensitivity in both the original cohort and the validation cohort. The cohort was sequenced for TCR beta chains only, and without alpha or paired-chain data the features that could be detected were limited. Because some donors lacked HLA typing at each locus, the association tests relied only on the typed subset.

Library preparation employed the immunoSEQ multiplex PCR assay. For the multiplex PCR, a mixture combining 60 forward primers for TCR Vbeta segments and 13 reverse primers for TCR Jbeta segments was used. A multiplex PCR assay on genomic DNA amplified the CDR3 region of rearranged TCR beta genes. Amplified TCR beta libraries were sequenced as 87-base-pair reads on the Illumina HiSeq System. For the original study's pipeline: A later analysis counted some 74 million unique TCR beta chains across the 666 repertoires, and some 11 million of these chains were shared by at least two donors. To remove PCR and sequencing errors, raw reads were error-corrected and collapsed into unique sequences using a nearest-neighbor algorithm that merged closely related sequences. To assign V, D and J gene segments, CDR3 sequences were aligned to IMGT reference sequences. For a sequence to be retained, a match of at least six nucleotides to both a V gene segment and a J gene segment was required. A rearrangement was called productive if the CDR3 had no stop codons and remained in frame with V and J, and every other rearrangement was called non-productive. Following IMGT convention, CDR3 was defined as the stretch from the second conserved V-encoded cysteine to the conserved J-encoded phenylalanine. The earlier analysis of around 640 of the donors excluded sequences that lacked an unambiguous match to a single V gene segment. In an earlier analysis of some 590 of the donors, V segments were called functional above 56.7% productive rearrangements and were called segregating when the between-donor standard deviation exceeded 5%. A statistical classification framework was built to diagnose cytomegalovirus status from the catalog of TCR beta chain sequences. A later analysis assigned V and J genes by comparing TCR nucleotide sequences with IMGT/GENE-DB human TR gene sequences. Using the TCRdist pipeline, a later analysis assigned CDR3 sequences along with most-parsimonious VDJ recombination scenarios. In a later analysis, each TCR beta chain was defined by its CDR3 amino acid sequence together with its V-gene family, and reads without a unique V-gene family were excluded. To address suspected cross-contamination and a sequencing artifact, a later analysis removed around 600 highly shared, low-generation-probability nucleotide sequences. In a later analysis, a clonal expansion index was calculated for each public chain from normalized within-repertoire ranks of inferred template counts. In a later analysis, generation probabilities were computed with a VDJ recombination model fitted to out-of-frame rearrangements, and the resulting probabilities were checked against IGoR. In a later analysis, TCR-TCR, TCR-HLA and TCR-CMV co-occurrence was scored with hypergeometric tests, and a repertoire-size bias correction was applied to TCR pairs. False discovery rates were estimated in a later analysis by permuting HLA or CMV assignments 20 times. In a later analysis, co-occurring TCRs were grouped using DBSCAN, and TCRdist sequence similarity was added for clustering within HLA-allele-positive subsets. Co-occurrence clustering excluded repertoires with fewer than 30,000 or more than 120,000 public chains, plus five with anomalous nucleotide sharing. TCRdb provides this immuneACCESS table in a form limited to in-frame rearrangements. Some clones are lacking; in checked studies, under half of them reflect an unresolved V gene, and why the rest are absent is not known. Clone size and the V and J calls come from that table; the DNA yielded D and trimming. This sample is represented by some 150,000 clones; 75% to 85% of them were singletons. Together, the top ten hold approximately 4.8% of the sample.

Spanning cysteine to phenylalanine, the CDR3 consists of 15 amino acids. The CDR3 DNA has 45 bases and is translated from base 1. V loses 2 bases of germline sequence and J loses 1 base, and the interval between the two ends is 11 bases. CDR1 and CDR2 are read off the germline V gene as KGHSH and LQKENI. The cohort comprised 550 to 700 healthy bone marrow donors. At the time of sampling, every cohort member was nominally healthy, though immune exposures that went unrecorded were likely present. The donor tested CMV seronegative, placing the donor among the approximately 360 seronegative members of the cohort. A peripheral blood sample was collected from each donor, and TCR beta sequencing was performed on peripheral blood mononuclear cells. Genomic DNA was extracted from the blood cell samples with the Qiagen DNeasy Blood Extraction Kit. As concerns this clone: This receptor's antigen is unknown. Base qualities are missing; no much larger clone stands one base away.

This clonotype was obtained from a man aged 30 to 39 in good health and CMV-seronegative. Sequenced sample: PBMCs. The V and J genes are TRBV18 and TRBJ1-2, with an unclear D gene assignment. The nucleotide sequence reads as follows: TGTGCCAGCTCACCAGACGGACTCATTAACTATGGCTACACCTTC. Its protein product is CASSPDGLINYGYTF.